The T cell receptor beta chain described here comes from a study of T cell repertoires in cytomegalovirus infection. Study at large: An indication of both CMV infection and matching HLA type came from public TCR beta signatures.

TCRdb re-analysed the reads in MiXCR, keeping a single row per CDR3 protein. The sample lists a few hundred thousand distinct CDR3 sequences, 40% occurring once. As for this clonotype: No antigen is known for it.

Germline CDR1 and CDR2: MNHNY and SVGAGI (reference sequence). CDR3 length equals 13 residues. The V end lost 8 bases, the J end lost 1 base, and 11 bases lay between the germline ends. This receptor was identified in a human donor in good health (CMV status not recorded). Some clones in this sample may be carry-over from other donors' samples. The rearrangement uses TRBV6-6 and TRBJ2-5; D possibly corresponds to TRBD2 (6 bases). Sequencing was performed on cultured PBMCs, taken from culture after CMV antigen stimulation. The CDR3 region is CASVAGSQETQYF. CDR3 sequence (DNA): TGTGCCAGCGTGGCGGGATCCCAAGAGACCCAGTACTTC.